These 16 T cell receptor beta chains came from one sample sequenced in a study of type 1 regulatory T cells. TCRdb analysed the reads with MiXCR anew, one entry per CDR3 protein. The table lists about 68,000 distinct CDR3 sequences, around 63% of them singletons. Their antigens are not known. The sequencing input was cultured T cells, either the whole culture or a sorted T cell fraction (not recorded which). Subset defined: Tr1-enriched cell product generated in vitro against host alloantigens. Every receptor here comes from a human donor in good health.

This clonotype was recorded a few times. The genes are TRBV18 and TRBJ2-7; 7 nucleotides agree with TRBD2. J lost 3 bases, V lost 2 bases, and 10 bases had no gene match. This CDR3 has 16 amino acids. Germline CDR1 and CDR2: KGHSH and LQKENI. The chain's CDR3 is CASSPLSAGRNYEQYF. For the CDR3, the DNA is TGTGCCAGCTCACCATTATCAGCGGGGAGGAACTACGAGCAGTACTTC.

A note on this clonotype: Germline and junction disagree at one end, which may indicate a read error. This chain links TRBV30 with TRBJ2-5; D is undetermined. The V gene's germline CDR1 is GTSNPN and CDR2 SVGIG (reference sequence). The length of the CDR3 is 14 residues. CDR3 amino acids: CAWTPWGLQETQYF. The CDR3 DNA is TGTGCCTGGACCCCTTGGGGTCTCCAAGAGACCCAGTACTTT.

This chain joins TRBV19 and TRBJ2-7, with D unclear. The ends were cut back, 6 bases at V and 0 bases at J, with 12 bases in the middle. Germline values: CDR1 LNHDA, CDR2 SQIVND (reference sequence). The CDR3 has 14 residues. CDR3 coding DNA: TGTGCCAGTAGGAAGGAGAGAAACTCCTACGAGCAGTACTTC. Translated: CASRKERNSYEQYF.

This chain uses TRBV5-4 with TRBJ2-1; 14 bases are a match to TRBD2. The V gene's germline CDR1 is SGHNT and CDR2 YYREEE (reference sequence). This CDR3 comprises 16 residues. With 3 bases clipped from V and 7 bases from J, the junction kept 6 bases outside the gene matches. CDR3 DNA: TGTGCCAGCAGCTCCGTGACTAGCGGGAGGGGGAATGAGCAGTTCTTC. This encodes CASSSVTSGRGNEQFF.

This clonotype has a handful of counts. This chain uses TRBV10-3 with TRBJ2-1; 7 bases fit TRBD2. CDR1 ENHRY and CDR2 SYGVKD come from the germline V gene. The CDR3 is made up of 15 amino acids. V shed 7 bases, J shed 2 bases, and the junction held 8 bases outside the gene matches. The CDR3 DNA reads TGTGCCATCAAAGGCGGGAGAGACCCCTACAATGAGCAGTTCTTC. This translates into CAIKGGRDPYNEQFF.

The chain carries TRBV12-3 or TRBV12-4 and TRBJ2-5, with 9 bases that match TRBD2. The V segment lost 0 bases and the J segment 5 bases; nucleotides outside the gene matches: 4. The CDR3 extends over 15 amino acids. This chain's CDR3 is CASSLAGTSTETQYF. Here the CDR3 DNA reads TGTGCCAGCAGTTTAGCTGGGACTAGCACCGAGACCCAGTACTTC.

The chain couples TRBV20-1 to TRBJ1-5; unclear D gene. Deletions cut 6 bases from V and 4 bases from J, with 13 bases between. This CDR3 is built from 13 residues. Looked up from germline, CDR1 is DFQATT and CDR2 is SNEGSKA (reference sequence). The CDR3, as DNA: TGCAGTGCCATACACGGTAATAATCAGCCCCAGCATTTT. Protein sequence: CSAIHGNNQPQHF.

The chain carries TRBV19 and TRBJ1-5; no clear D. In germline, CDR1 is LNHDA, CDR2 SQIVND (reference sequence). The length of the CDR3 is 15 residues. Trimming stripped 5 bases from V and 4 bases from J, with 15 bases between. The DNA of the CDR3 is TGTGCCAGTAGTTCGAAGGGCCGGGGAAATCAGCCCCAGCATTTT. This sequence encodes CASSSKGRGNQPQHF.

The chain has TRBV29-1 and TRBJ2-2; 9 bases line up with TRBD1. V trimming: 2 bases; J trimming: 0 bases; junction bases outside the gene matches: 1. The CDR3 spans 15 residues. CDR1 is SQVTM, CDR2 ANQGSEA, per germline. The CDR3 DNA is TGCAGCGTTGAAAGACAGGGGGCGAACACCGGGGAGCTGTTTTTT. As protein: CSVERQGANTGELFF.

This chain uses TRBV29-1 with TRBJ1-1, with D hard to call. Deletions cut 4 bases from V and 4 bases from J, with 10 bases between. The CDR3 has 12 amino acids. Germline V lookup: CDR1 SQVTM, CDR2 ANQGSEA. The chain's CDR3 is CSVVLILTEAFF. In DNA form, the CDR3 reads TGCAGCGTTGTATTGATCCTCACTGAAGCTTTCTTT.

CDR3 DNA sequence: TGCGCCAGCAGCCAAGATTGGCCGTCTAGCGGGACTAGCACAGATACGCAGTATTTT. Translating it yields CASSQDWPSSGTSTDTQYF. The chain has TRBV4-1 and TRBJ2-3; 9 bases agree with TRBD2. The germline V gene encodes CDR1 MGHRA and CDR2 YSYEKL. This CDR3 is 19 amino acids long. V shed 0 bases, J shed 0 bases, and the junction held 10 bases outside the gene matches.

This rearrangement joins TRBV18 to TRBJ2-5; no reliable D call. Per germline, CDR1 KGHSH and CDR2 LQKENI. V was trimmed by 4 bases and J by 5 bases, leaving 11 bases between them. The CDR3 contains 13 residues. This chain's CDR3 is CASSRETAETQYF. The CDR3 nucleotides are TGTGCCAGCTCACGCGAAACTGCCGAGACCCAGTACTTC.

V gene TRBV20-1 combines with J gene TRBJ2-3; D is unresolved. This CDR3 comprises 12 residues. Germline values: CDR1 DFQATT, CDR2 SNEGSKA (reference sequence). V gave up 1 base and J gave up 4 bases, with 6 bases separating them. The DNA for the CDR3 is TGCAGTGCTAGAGTAGGGCCAGATACGCAGTATTTT. This codes for CSARVGPDTQYF.

This sequence joins TRBV6-2 or TRBV6-3 and TRBJ2-2; TRBD2 agrees at 7 bases. There are 14 residues in the CDR3. V lost 6 bases to trimming and J lost 4 bases; unmatched junction nucleotides: 5. Germline values: CDR1 MNHEY, CDR2 SVGEGT. The CDR3 is CASRSWGGTGELFF. The CDR3 DNA follows: TGTGCCAGCAGGAGCTGGGGGGGCACCGGGGAGCTGTTTTTT.

The rearrangement joins TRBV12-3 or TRBV12-4 to TRBJ2-4; 7 nucleotides agree with TRBD1. V trimming: 3 bases; J trimming: 8 bases; junction bases outside the gene matches: 10. This CDR3 is 15 amino acids long. This CDR3 reads CASSFLQGSVDIQYF. The CDR3, as DNA: TGTGCCAGCAGTTTCCTACAGGGGAGTGTGGACATTCAGTACTTC.

The rearrangement links TRBV2 to TRBJ1-5, with D perhaps TRBD1 (5 bases). V was trimmed by 7 bases and J by 5 bases, leaving 9 bases between them. Germline CDR1 is SNHLY and CDR2 is FYNNEI. This CDR3 spans 12 amino acids. CDR3 sequence (DNA): TGTGCCAGCATGGGGACGGATCAGCCCCAGCATTTT. Its protein is CASMGTDQPQHF.